The clone carrying this TCR beta chain was counted between two and nine times. Its antigen is still unknown. The source of the sample is a study of T cell responses to AZD1222 COVID-19 vaccine. Study observations and caveats: Only a handful of people who got AZD1222 tested seropositive at baseline. Targeting of unmutated variant regions was reportedly seen in nearly half of spike-specific TCRs. Spike-specific TCR repertoires showed rising breadth and depth after two AZD1222 doses.

The protocol was immunoSEQ multiplex PCR, while the TCRdb copy is restricted to in-frame clones and leaves out a portion. Of about 67,000 clones listed, 83% are singletons. The source of this sequence is an adult who received the AZD1222 COVID-19 vaccine. Sequencing was performed on peripheral blood, taken 28 days after the second AZD1222 dose.

The CDR3 reads CASDAGGHSPLHF. DNA for the CDR3: TGTGCCAGCGACGCGGGAGGACATTCACCCCTCCACTTT. This sequence joins TRBV7-9 and TRBJ1-6; D unresolved. In germline, CDR1 is SEHNR, CDR2 FQNEAQ (reference sequence). Trimming removed 8 bases from V and 8 bases from J, with 13 bases in between. CDR3 length equals 13 residues.